The 27 T cell receptor beta chains in this list originate from one sample, sequenced in a study of blood T cells in healthy people across ages. With a J-beta primer mix and a sample-barcoded 5' primer, a second PCR ran about 7 to 12 cycles. Using its own MiXCR run on the 5' RACE reads, TCRdb lists one record per CDR3 protein. Counted here are 780,000 or so distinct CDR3 sequences, around 25% occurring once; the ten biggest clones make up under 4.5%. These data also formed part of another study, on T cells of mothers and their children.

What was sequenced was blood. All receptors come from a boy between 10 and 17 years old in good health.

This clonotype turned up a few times. The J gene is TRBJ2-7, the V gene TRBV4-3; TRBD2 agrees at 8 bases. The CDR3 has 15 amino acids. CDR1 is LGHNA and CDR2 is YSLEER in the germline V gene. The V gene end was trimmed by 0 bases and the J gene end by 3 bases; junction bases not matched to a gene: 4. Here the CDR3 DNA reads TGCGCCAGCAGCCAAGAGACTAGCGAGTTCTACGAGCAGTACTTC. This gives the protein CASSQETSEFYEQYF.

The CDR3 nucleotides are TGCAGTGCTAGAGTGGGGGGATTCCGCACAGATACGCAGTATTTT. Translation: CSARVGGFRTDTQYF. The chain employs TRBV20-1 and TRBJ2-3, with D possibly matching TRBD2 (6 bases). With 1 base removed from V and 1 base from J, the gap between germline ends came to 12 bases. CDR3 length: 15 amino acids. Germline V CDR1 and CDR2: DFQATT, SNEGSKA (reference sequence).

A few counts support this clonotype. The rearrangement joins TRBV20-1 to TRBJ2-1; possible D gene TRBD2, 5 bases. Germline lookup yields CDR1 DFQATT and CDR2 SNEGSKA (reference sequence). The CDR3 consists of 15 residues. Trimming stripped 0 bases from V and 6 bases from J, with 15 bases between. CDR3 region: CSAREPGFSSNEQFF. CDR3 bases: TGCAGTGCTAGAGAACCGGGGTTTTCGTCCAATGAGCAGTTCTTC.

This clonotype has a count of ten or more. The chain uses TRBV6-2 or TRBV6-3 and TRBJ2-1; D ambiguous. This CDR3 contains 13 residues. Trimming left V 7 bases short and J 2 bases short, with 9 bases between. Germline values: CDR1 MNHEY, CDR2 SVGEGT. CDR3 amino acids: CASNSAAYNEQFF. The CDR3 DNA follows: TGTGCCAGCAATTCCGCCGCCTACAATGAGCAGTTCTTC.

The V and J genes are TRBV5-1 and TRBJ2-7, with a possible D match to TRBD2 (6 bases). V was shortened by 3 bases and J by 4 bases, with 20 bases between the two germline ends. The CDR3 extends over 16 amino acids. Germline loops: CDR1 SGHRS, CDR2 YFSETQ. In DNA, the CDR3 is TGCGCCAGCAGCTCCCCCCCGGGGAGGATCGATTACGAGCAGTACTTC. Residues: CASSSPPGRIDYEQYF.

This chain connects TRBV3-1 to TRBJ1-4; the D gene is possibly TRBD1 (6 bases). Germline values: CDR1 LGHDT, CDR2 YNNKEL (reference sequence). The CDR3 extends over 14 amino acids. The V end lost 7 bases, the J end lost 7 bases, and 16 bases lay between the germline ends. The chain's CDR3 is CASTPEGGPEKLFF. The CDR3, as DNA: TGTGCCAGCACCCCCGAGGGGGGCCCTGAAAAACTGTTTTTT.

This clonotype was seen only a few times. This rearrangement joins TRBV27 to TRBJ1-2, with D possibly being TRBD1 (6 bases). The CDR3 length is 14 residues. Germline assignment: CDR1 MNHEY and CDR2 SMNVEV (reference sequence). Trimming cost V 3 bases and J 4 bases, with 12 bases left between them. CDR3 protein: CASSFGETGYGYTF. CDR3 nucleotides: TGTGCCAGCAGTTTCGGGGAGACAGGCTATGGCTACACCTTC.

This clonotype was found a few times. V usage is TRBV6-6 and J usage is TRBJ2-5; 8 bases match TRBD1. The ends lost 5 bases at V and 2 bases at J; junction bases unmatched: 4. In germline, CDR1 is MNHNY, CDR2 SVGAGI (reference sequence). The CDR3 is 14 residues long. Here the CDR3 DNA reads TGTGCCAGCAGTAAACAGGGGGGTCAAGAGACCCAGTACTTC. This gives the protein CASSKQGGQETQYF.

The chain employs TRBV6-6 and TRBJ1-5; maybe TRBD1 (6 bases). Germline V gene data show CDR1 as MNHNY and CDR2 as SVGAGI (reference sequence). CDR3 length: 14 residues. Trimming stripped 6 bases from V and 5 bases from J, with 14 bases between. CDR3 sequence: CASRTGSPYQPQHF. The CDR3 DNA reads as TGTGCCAGCAGAACAGGGTCCCCCTATCAGCCCCAGCATTTT.

V gene TRBV29-1 combines with J gene TRBJ2-1; D is undetermined. This CDR3 has 11 residues. Between the trimmed V and J ends, which lost 7 bases and 4 bases, there was a span of 8 bases. Germline V gene data show CDR1 as SQVTM and CDR2 as ANQGSEA. The CDR3 sequence is CSAEAYNEQFF. The CDR3 DNA is TGCAGCGCTGAGGCTTACAATGAGCAGTTCTTC.

This clonotype occurred a few times. The CDR3 is CSARDLFPPSGESYEQYF. CDR3 sequence (DNA): TGCAGTGCTAGAGATCTTTTCCCCCCAAGCGGGGAATCCTACGAGCAGTACTTC. This chain connects TRBV20-1 to TRBJ2-7; 7 nucleotides match TRBD2. Germline CDR1 reads DFQATT; CDR2 reads SNEGSKA (reference sequence). The CDR3 runs to 18 residues. Trimming took 0 bases from V and 1 from J; bases not matched to a gene: 15.

This clonotype was counted only a few times. The CDR3 sequence is CAISDYPAQETQYF. DNA of the CDR3: TGTGCCATCAGTGACTACCCGGCCCAAGAGACCCAGTACTTC. This chain joins TRBV10-3 and TRBJ2-5; no reliable D call. The CDR3 consists of 14 residues. V shed 3 bases and J shed 1 base, with 9 bases lying between them. The germline CDR1 and CDR2 sequences are ENHRY and SYGVKD.

This clonotype has ten or more counts. This rearrangement joins TRBV25-1 to TRBJ2-3; TRBD1 aligns across 8 bases. The CDR3 has 12 amino acids. Germline V CDR1 and CDR2: MGHDK, SYGVNS. The V segment lost 7 bases and the J segment 7 bases; nucleotides outside the gene matches: 4. CDR3 sequence: CASTTGGYTQYF. Here the CDR3 DNA reads TGTGCCAGCACTACAGGGGGGTATACGCAGTATTTT.

This clonotype occurred many times. The CDR3 DNA follows: TGTGCCAGCAGCCAAACCATAGCCAAAAACATTCAGTACTTC. Its protein product is CASSQTIAKNIQYF. The rearrangement uses TRBV3-1 and TRBJ2-4, with D uncertain. The CDR3 totals 14 residues. With 2 bases removed from V and 0 bases from J, the gap between germline ends came to 5 bases. Looked up from germline, CDR1 is LGHDT and CDR2 is YNNKEL (reference sequence).

This chain connects TRBV28 to TRBJ2-7; D ambiguous. CDR1 MDHEN and CDR2 SYDVKM come from the germline V gene. The CDR3 covers 13 residues. The V gene lost 5 bases and the J gene lost 2 bases, with 10 bases spanning the gap. This CDR3 is CASSPRLPYEQYF. The CDR3 coding sequence is TGTGCCAGCAGTCCCAGGTTGCCCTACGAGCAGTACTTC. Looking up the rest from reference TRBV28 and TRBJ2-7 gives the full variable domain: DVKVTQSSRYLVKRTGEKVFLECVQDMDHENMFWYRQDPGLGLRLIYFSYDVKMKEKGDIPEGYSVSREKKERFSLILESASTNQTSMYLCASSPRLPYEQYFGPGTRLTVT.

In DNA form, the CDR3 reads TGCGCCAGCAGCCGCGAATCGACAGGGGAATACGAGCAGTACTTC. Its protein product is CASSRESTGEYEQYF. The genes are TRBV5-1 and TRBJ2-7, with TRBD1 matching over 8 bases. CDR1 is SGHRS, CDR2 YFSETQ, per germline. This CDR3 spans 15 amino acids. V shed 4 bases, J shed 4 bases, and the junction held 10 bases outside the gene matches. Together with reference TRBV5-1 and TRBJ2-7, the CDR3 gives the full variable domain: KAGVTQTPRYLIKTRGQQVTLSCSPISGHRSVSWYQQTPGQGLQFLFEYFSETQRNKGNFPGRFSGRQFSNSRSEMNVSTLELGDSALYLCASSRESTGEYEQYFGPGTRLTVT.

V is TRBV6-2 or TRBV6-3 and J is TRBJ2-4; D possibly matches TRBD1 or TRBD2 (6 bases each). This CDR3 region has 18 residues. Germline V lookup: CDR1 MNHEY, CDR2 SVGEGT. V was pared by 7 bases and J by 0 bases, with 22 bases between. CDR3 loop: CASKTTRETGLAKNIQYF. The CDR3 DNA reads as TGTGCCAGCAAAACAACCCGGGAGACAGGTCTAGCCAAAAACATTCAGTACTTC.

This clonotype turned up a few times. The V gene is TRBV7-6, the J gene TRBJ2-5; D gene unclear. The CDR3 sequence is 16 residues long. Per germline, CDR1 SGHVS and CDR2 FNYEAQ. V lost 2 bases, J lost 4 bases, and 17 bases lay in between. The CDR3 here is CASSLNHRLVRETQYF. DNA for the CDR3: TGTGCCAGCAGCTTAAATCACCGGCTAGTTAGAGAGACCCAGTACTTC.

To note about this clonotype: At one end the junction does not follow the germline gene, possibly because of a read error. The chain joins TRBV7-8 to TRBJ2-7, with no clear D. The CDR3 is 13 residues long. Germline CDR1 is SGHVS and CDR2 is FQNEAQ. This chain's CDR3 is CASSFDGDYEQYF. CDR3 bases: TGTGCTAGCAGCTTTGACGGAGACTACGAGCAGTACTTC.

The chain couples TRBV7-2 to TRBJ1-6; TRBD1 agrees at 7 bases. J was trimmed by 7 bases and V by 1 base; bases with no gene match: 7. Looked up from germline, CDR1 is SGHTA and CDR2 is FQGNSA. The CDR3 length is 16 residues. The CDR3: CASSLVPDRENSPLHF. The CDR3 DNA reads TGTGCCAGCAGCTTAGTCCCCGACAGGGAGAATTCACCCCTCCACTTT.

The sample holds a few counts of this clonotype. The rearrangement links TRBV3-1 to TRBJ2-5, with D possibly TRBD2 on 5 matching bases. The DNA matches TRBJ2-1 better at its end, which makes the J call doubtful. There are 12 residues in the CDR3. Germline loops: CDR1 LGHDT, CDR2 YNNKEL (reference sequence). CDR3 coding DNA: TGTGCCAGCAGCCCCCGGGGTTTAGAGCAGTTCTTC. It yields the protein CASSPRGLEQFF.

CDR3 region: CASSLAQGLYNEQFF. The CDR3, as DNA: TGTGCCAGCAGCTTAGCGCAAGGACTGTACAATGAGCAGTTCTTC. The gene calls are TRBV7-9 and TRBJ2-1; possibly TRBD2 for D (5 bases). Trimming took off 0 bases at V and 4 bases at J, with 10 bases between the two ends. The CDR3 consists of 15 residues. Germline V gene data show CDR1 as SEHNR and CDR2 as FQNEAQ (reference sequence).

Notes on this clonotype: A read error may account for a junction end that differs from germline. The chain recombines TRBV2 with TRBJ2-7, with a possible D match to TRBD2 (5 bases). Germline-derived CDR1 and CDR2 are SNHLY and FYNNEI. This CDR3 is built from 13 residues. The CDR3 reads CASSEAASYEQYF. CDR3 nucleotide sequence: TGTGCCAGTAGTGAAGCGGCCTCCTACGAGCAGTACTTC.

CDR3 protein: CASSLIRDRDQETQYF. DNA of the CDR3: TGTGCCAGCAGCTTAATTCGGGACAGGGACCAAGAGACCCAGTACTTC. This chain joins TRBV13 and TRBJ2-5; TRBD1 aligns across 9 bases. Germline V lookup: CDR1 PRHDT, CDR2 FYEKMQ (reference sequence). The CDR3 runs to 16 residues. The J segment lost 0 bases and the V segment lost 2 bases, leaving 4 bases of the junction unmatched. Drawing the rest from reference TRBV13 and TRBJ2-5, the complete variable domain is AAGVIQSPRHLIKEKRETATLKCYPIPRHDTVYWYQQGPGQDPQFLISFYEKMQSDKGSIPDRFSAQQFSDYHSELNMSSLELGDSALYFCASSLIRDRDQETQYFGPGTRLLVL.

This clonotype was detected many times. The chain links TRBV4-3 to TRBJ2-7, with 10 nucleotides matching TRBD2. Germline CDR1 is LGHNA and CDR2 is YSLEER. The CDR3 length is 17 residues. V gave up 1 base and J gave up 4 bases; unmatched junction bases: 10. The CDR3 region is CASSQGPVSGGVYEQYF. The DNA of the CDR3 is TGCGCCAGCAGCCAAGGCCCCGTAAGCGGGGGGGTATACGAGCAGTACTTC.

The chain recombines TRBV20-1 with TRBJ1-1, with 9 bases lining up with TRBD1. The CDR3 length is 13 residues. Losses at the gene ends were 4 bases for V and 4 bases for J; bases not matched to a gene: 4. In germline, CDR1 is DFQATT, CDR2 SNEGSKA (reference sequence). CDR3 sequence: CSATETGGTEAFF. The CDR3 DNA sequence: TGCAGTGCTACGGAGACAGGGGGCACTGAAGCTTTCTTT.

The chain joins TRBV5-1 to TRBJ2-2; 9 bases are a match to TRBD1. The V gene end was trimmed by 3 bases and the J gene end by 5 bases; junction bases not matched to a gene: 8. Looked up from germline, CDR1 is SGHRS and CDR2 is YFSETQ. This CDR3 has 16 amino acids. This CDR3 is CASSSRGQGMTGELFF. CDR3 bases: TGCGCCAGCAGCTCCCGAGGACAGGGGATGACCGGGGAGCTGTTTTTT.